Below, 7 T cell receptor beta chains from the same sample are listed, as sequenced in a study of blood T cell repertoires in COVID-19. Sequencing used immunoSEQ multiplex PCR; TCRdb keeps in-frame clones, though not all of them. Of about 270,000 clones in the sample, 82% were seen once. Sequencing input: peripheral blood. The receptors originated from a woman aged 18-29 years with acute or convalescent COVID-19.

V is TRBV18 and J is TRBJ2-1, with 13 bases that match TRBD2. V was pared by 3 bases and J by 0 bases, with 8 bases of the junction left unmatched. The CDR3 runs 19 residues. In germline, CDR1 is KGHSH, CDR2 LQKENI. CDR3 residues: CASSPGGTSGINSYNEQFF. The CDR3 coding sequence is TGTGCCAGCTCACCCGGGGGGACTAGCGGGATTAACTCCTACAATGAGCAGTTCTTC.

The CDR3 DNA sequence: TGTGCCAGCAAAGAACAGGGTTTTGACTATGGCTACACCTTC. Its translation is CASKEQGFDYGYTF. The J gene is TRBJ1-2, the V gene TRBV5-6; D is possibly TRBD1 (6 bases). Trimming left V 6 bases short and J 3 bases short, with 15 bases between. CDR1 is SGHDT and CDR2 is YYEEEE in the germline V gene. The CDR3 consists of 14 residues. The full variable domain, rest sourced from reference TRBV5-6 and TRBJ1-2, is DAGVTQSPTHLIKTRGQQVTLRCSPKSGHDTVSWYQQALGQGPQFIFQYYEEEERQRGNFPDRFSGHQFPNYSSELNVNALLLGDSALYLCASKEQGFDYGYTFGSGTRLTVV.

In the case of this clone: The CDR3 carries no conserved terminal phenylalanine or tryptophan, so it likely arises from a read error. The DNA is left out, because the CDR3 cannot be placed on it with certainty; the CDR3 is given as TCRdb lists it. The chain uses TRBV7-6 and TRBJ2-7; the table names TRBD2, a call not compared with the DNA. Germline loops: CDR1 SGHVS, CDR2 FNYEAQ. The CDR3 comprises 12 residues, both ends counted. Here the CDR3 reads CASSLDAGPTAI.

The gene calls are TRBV5-1 and TRBJ2-3, with 9 nucleotides matching TRBD1. Per the germline V gene, CDR1 is SGHRS and CDR2 is YFSETQ. CDR3 size: 15 residues. The V gene end was trimmed by 2 bases and the J gene end by 4 bases; junction bases not matched to a gene: 5. The CDR3 is CASSFGDRVSDTQYF. CDR3 nucleotides: TGCGCCAGCAGCTTCGGGGACAGGGTTTCAGATACGCAGTATTTT.

The V gene is TRBV7-2, the J gene TRBJ2-3, with TRBD2 matching 13 bases. Germline V gene sequence: CDR1 SGHTA, CDR2 FQGNSA. The CDR3 runs to 17 residues. V dropped 6 bases and J dropped 4; count of bases not matched to a gene: 10. CDR3 loop: CASRRLAGGREADTQYF. The CDR3 region has the DNA TGTGCCAGCAGGCGACTAGCGGGAGGTAGGGAGGCAGATACGCAGTATTTT.

The DNA of the CDR3 is TGTGCCAGTAGTCCCGGACTAGTGTTCCCAGATACGCAGTATTTT. This gives the protein CASSPGLVFPDTQYF. The chain recombines TRBV19 with TRBJ2-3; 7 nucleotides line up with TRBD2. CDR1 is LNHDA and CDR2 is SQIVND in the germline V gene (reference sequence). The CDR3 is 15 amino acids. Trimming removed 5 bases from V and 4 bases from J; junction bases left unmatched: 9.

The chain employs TRBV30 and TRBJ2-3; 9 nucleotides line up with TRBD2. Per germline, CDR1 GTSNPN and CDR2 SVGIG (reference sequence). The trim removed 4 bases at V and 1 base at J, leaving 9 bases unmatched. This CDR3 region has 16 residues. The CDR3 is CAWTSGITSGTDTQYF. In DNA, the CDR3 is TGTGCCTGGACTAGCGGGATCACATCTGGCACAGATACGCAGTATTTT.